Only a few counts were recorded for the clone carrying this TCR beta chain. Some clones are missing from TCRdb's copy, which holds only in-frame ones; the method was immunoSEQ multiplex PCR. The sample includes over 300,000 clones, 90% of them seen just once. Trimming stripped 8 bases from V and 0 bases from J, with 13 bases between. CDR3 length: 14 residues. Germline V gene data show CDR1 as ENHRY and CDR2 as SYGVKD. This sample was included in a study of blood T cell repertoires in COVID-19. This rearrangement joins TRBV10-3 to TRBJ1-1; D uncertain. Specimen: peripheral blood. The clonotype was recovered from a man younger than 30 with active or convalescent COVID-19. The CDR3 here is CAIGSGNMNTEAFF. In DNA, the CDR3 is TGTGCCATCGGGTCAGGAAATATGAACACTGAAGCTTTCTTT.